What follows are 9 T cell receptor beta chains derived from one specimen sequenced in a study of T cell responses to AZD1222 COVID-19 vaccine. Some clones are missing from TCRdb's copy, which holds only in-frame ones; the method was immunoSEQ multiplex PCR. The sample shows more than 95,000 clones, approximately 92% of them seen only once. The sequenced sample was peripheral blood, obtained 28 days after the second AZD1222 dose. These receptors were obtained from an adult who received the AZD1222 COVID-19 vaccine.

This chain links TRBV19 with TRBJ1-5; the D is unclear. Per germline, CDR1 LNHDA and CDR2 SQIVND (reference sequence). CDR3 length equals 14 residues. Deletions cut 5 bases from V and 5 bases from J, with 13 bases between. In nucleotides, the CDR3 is TGTGCCAGTAGTCCTCCATATCCGTATCAGCCCCAGCATTTT. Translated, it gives CASSPPYPYQPQHF.

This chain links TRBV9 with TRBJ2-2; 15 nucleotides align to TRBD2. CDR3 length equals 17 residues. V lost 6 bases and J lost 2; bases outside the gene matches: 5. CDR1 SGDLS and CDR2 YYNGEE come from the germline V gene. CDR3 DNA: TGTGCCAGCAACCCGGGACTAGCGGGAGGAAACACCGGGGAGCTGTTTTTT. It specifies CASNPGLAGGNTGELFF.

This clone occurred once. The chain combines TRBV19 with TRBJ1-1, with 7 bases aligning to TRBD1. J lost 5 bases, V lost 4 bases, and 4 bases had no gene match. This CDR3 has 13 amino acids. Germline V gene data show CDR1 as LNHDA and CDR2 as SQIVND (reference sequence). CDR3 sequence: CASSSNRGTEAFF. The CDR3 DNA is TGTGCCAGTAGTAGCAACAGGGGTACTGAAGCTTTCTTT.

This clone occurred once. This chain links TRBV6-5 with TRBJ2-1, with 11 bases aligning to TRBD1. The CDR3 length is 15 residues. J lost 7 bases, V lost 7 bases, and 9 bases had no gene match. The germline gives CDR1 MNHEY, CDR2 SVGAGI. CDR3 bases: TGTGCCAGCAAAACAACGGACAGGGGGCATAATGAGCAGTTCTTC. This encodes CASKTTDRGHNEQFF.

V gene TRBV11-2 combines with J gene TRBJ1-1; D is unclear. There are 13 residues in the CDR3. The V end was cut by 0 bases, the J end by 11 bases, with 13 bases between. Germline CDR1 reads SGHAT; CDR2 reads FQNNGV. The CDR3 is CASSLDLRVIAFF. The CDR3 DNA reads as TGTGCCAGCAGCTTAGATCTTCGGGTTATTGCTTTCTTT.

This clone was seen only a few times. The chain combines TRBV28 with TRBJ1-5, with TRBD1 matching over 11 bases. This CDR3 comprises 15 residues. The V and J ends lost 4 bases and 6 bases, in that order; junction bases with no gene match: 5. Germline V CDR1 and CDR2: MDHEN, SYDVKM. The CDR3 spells CASSWGTGGGQPQHF. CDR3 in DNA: TGTGCCAGCAGTTGGGGGACAGGGGGTGGTCAGCCCCAGCATTTT.

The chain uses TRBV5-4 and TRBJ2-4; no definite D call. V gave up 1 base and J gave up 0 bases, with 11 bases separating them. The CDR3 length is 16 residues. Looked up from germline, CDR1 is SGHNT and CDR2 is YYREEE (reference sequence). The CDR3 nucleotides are TGTGCCAGCAGCTTGACTCCCTCTCTAGCCAAAAACATTCAGTACTTC. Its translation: CASSLTPSLAKNIQYF. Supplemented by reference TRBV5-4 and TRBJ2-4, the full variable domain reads ETGVTQSPTHLIKTRGQQVTLRCSSQSGHNTVSWYQQALGQGPQFIFQYYREEENGRGNFPPRFSGLQFPNYSSELNVNALELDDSALYLCASSLTPSLAKNIQYFGAGTRLSVL.

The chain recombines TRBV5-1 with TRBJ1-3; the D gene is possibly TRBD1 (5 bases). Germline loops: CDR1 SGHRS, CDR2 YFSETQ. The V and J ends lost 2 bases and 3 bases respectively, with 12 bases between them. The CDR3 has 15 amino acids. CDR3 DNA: TGCGCCAGCAGCTTTGGAGGGGTTAGTGGAAACACCATATATTTT. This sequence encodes CASSFGGVSGNTIYF.

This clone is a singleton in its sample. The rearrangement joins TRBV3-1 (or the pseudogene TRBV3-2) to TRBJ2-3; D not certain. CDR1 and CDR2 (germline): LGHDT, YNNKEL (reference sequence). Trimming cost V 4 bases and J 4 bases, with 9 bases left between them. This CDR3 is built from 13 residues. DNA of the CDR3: TGTGCCAGCAGCCCAACTACTTCAGATACGCAGTATTTT. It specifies CASSPTTSDTQYF.